The 11 T cell receptor beta chains below were found in one sample sequenced in a study of shared clonotypes between healthy human individuals. Clones were read by immunoSEQ multiplex PCR, and TCRdb kept only the in-frame ones, dropping some. Of some 1,100,000 clones in the sample, around 82% were seen once. The sequencing input was memory CD4+ T cells from PBMCs. Documented subset: CD45RA-negative fraction. The source is a man in his late teens or twenties in good health. Some clones in this sample may be carry-over from other donors' samples.

V and J are TRBV28 and TRBJ2-1; TRBD2 aligns across 9 bases. CDR1 and CDR2 (germline): MDHEN, SYDVKM. The CDR3 length is 17 residues. J lost 4 bases, V lost 6 bases, and 13 bases had no gene match. The CDR3 region is CASRPTRTSGRYNEQFF. As DNA, the CDR3 is TGTGCCAGCAGGCCGACCAGAACTAGCGGGCGGTACAATGAGCAGTTCTTC.

V gene TRBV2 combines with J gene TRBJ1-4, with 7 bases aligning to TRBD1. V lost 7 bases and J lost 6; bases outside the gene matches: 5. The CDR3 runs 13 residues. Germline CDR1 reads SNHLY; CDR2 reads FYNNEI. This chain's CDR3 is CASKGGGDEKLFF. The CDR3 coding sequence is TGTGCCAGCAAAGGGGGCGGGGATGAAAAACTGTTTTTT.

This chain connects TRBV28 to TRBJ2-7; D not resolved. This CDR3 comprises 13 residues. Germline values: CDR1 MDHEN, CDR2 SYDVKM. The V end was cut by 3 bases, the J end by 3 bases, with 9 bases between. CDR3 DNA sequence: TGTGCCAGCAGTTTGCCCGGTGGCTACGAGCAGTACTTC. This gives the protein CASSLPGGYEQYF.

This clone was observed many times. V gene TRBV4-1 combines with J gene TRBJ1-5; D not certain. V lost 4 bases and J lost 4, with 17 bases in between. CDR3 size: 16 residues. The V gene's germline CDR1 is MGHRA and CDR2 YSYEKL. In nucleotides, the CDR3 is TGCGCCAGCAGCCCAAGTAGCGTACAGTGGAATCAGCCCCAGCATTTT. This encodes CASSPSSVQWNQPQHF.

The V call is TRBV5-6, the J call TRBJ2-1; D remains unclear. This CDR3 is built from 16 residues. The germline CDR1 and CDR2 sequences are SGHDT and YYEEEE. Trimming removed 0 bases from V and 0 bases from J, with 10 bases in between. The CDR3 DNA reads TGTGCCAGCAGCTTGGAGGACGCCTACTCCTACAATGAGCAGTTCTTC. Translation gives CASSLEDAYSYNEQFF.

The rearrangement links TRBV7-6 to TRBJ2-5, with 7 bases that match TRBD2. Germline V gene data show CDR1 as SGHVS and CDR2 as FNYEAQ. The CDR3 consists of 17 residues. V gave up 0 bases and J gave up 5 bases; unmatched junction bases: 12. DNA of the CDR3: TGTGCCAGCAGCTTAGCGCCCCGGGCGGGAGTAGGGGAGACCCAGTACTTC. It translates to CASSLAPRAGVGETQYF. The variable domain in full, completed from reference TRBV7-6 and TRBJ2-5, reads GAGVSQSPRYKVTKRGQDVALRCDPISGHVSLYWYRQALGQGPEFLTYFNYEAQQDKSGLPNDRFSAERPEGSISTLTIQRTEQRDSAMYRCASSLAPRAGVGETQYFGPGTRLLVL.

A note on this clone: This same CDR3 is encoded by further DNA sequences in the sample. The rearrangement uses TRBV5-1 and TRBJ2-1; 8 bases fit TRBD2. Germline CDR1 is SGHRS and CDR2 is YFSETQ. There are 14 residues in the CDR3. V lost 3 bases to trimming and J lost 6 bases; unmatched junction nucleotides: 5. The CDR3 loop reads CASSYGTSGNEQFF. DNA of the CDR3: TGCGCCAGCAGCTACGGGACTAGTGGCAATGAGCAGTTCTTC.

This chain uses TRBV15 with TRBJ2-7; D gene uncertain. The CDR3 loop spans 14 amino acids. V dropped 1 base and J dropped 3 bases, with 10 bases sitting between them. Germline-derived CDR1 and CDR2 are LNHNV and YYDKDF (reference sequence). CDR3 residues: CATSRAYTDYEQYF. CDR3 nucleotide sequence: TGTGCCACCAGCAGAGCCTATACAGACTACGAGCAGTACTTC.

This sequence joins TRBV5-4 and TRBJ2-1; TRBD1 is a possible D gene (6 bases). Germline V gene data show CDR1 as SGHNT and CDR2 as YYREEE (reference sequence). V lost 0 bases and J 11 bases, leaving 15 bases between the germline ends. The CDR3 runs 14 residues. The CDR3 DNA reads as TGTGCCAGCAGCTTGGATGGGGGCTATGGCCAGCAGTTCTTC. Residues: CASSLDGGYGQQFF.

This rearrangement joins TRBV30 to TRBJ2-3; D uncertain. V was cut by 2 bases and J by 2 bases, with 8 bases left in between. The length of the CDR3 is 13 residues. Per the germline V gene, CDR1 is GTSNPN and CDR2 is SVGIG (reference sequence). The CDR3 DNA reads as TGTGCCTGGAGTTGGCCGCCCACAGATACGCAGTATTTT. It specifies CAWSWPPTDTQYF.

The J gene is TRBJ1-1, the V gene TRBV18; 7 bases agree with TRBD1. V trimming: 1 base; J trimming: 4 bases; junction bases outside the gene matches: 12. This CDR3 has 17 amino acids. From germline, CDR1 is KGHSH and CDR2 LQKENI. CDR3 nucleotides: TGTGCCAGCTCACCACTCTTAGGGGGCGTAATGGGCACTGAAGCTTTCTTT. Translated, it gives CASSPLLGGVMGTEAFF. The entire variable domain, with the rest obtained from reference TRBV18 and TRBJ1-1, is as follows: NAGVMQNPRHLVRRRGQEARLRCSPMKGHSHVYWYRQLPEEGLKFMVYLQKENIIDESGMPKERFSAEFPKEGPSILRIQQVVRGDSAAYFCASSPLLGGVMGTEAFFGQGTRLTVV.